Each of the 10 T cell receptor beta chains below was sequenced from the same sample in a study of cytomegalovirus exposure and HLA in healthy donors. The PCR contained 60 Vbeta and 13 Jbeta primers. TCRdb's copy holds only in-frame clones and misses some; the assay was immunoSEQ multiplex PCR. The table lists fewer than 200,000 clones, about 84% of them singletons. Sequenced input: PBMCs. Source of these receptors: a woman in her twenties or thirties in good health and CMV-seropositive.

The chain uses TRBV2 and TRBJ2-5, with D possibly matching TRBD1 (5 bases). The J call is uncertain, as TRBJ2-7 better fits the DNA end. Germline loops: CDR1 SNHLY, CDR2 FYNNEI. This CDR3 has 12 residues. The CDR3 DNA reads as TGTGCCAGCAGTGCCCAGGGCGGCGAGCAGTACTTC. As protein: CASSAQGGEQYF.

J is TRBJ1-2 and V is TRBV30; D perhaps matches TRBD1 (5 bases). The CDR3 runs 12 residues. CDR1 GTSNPN and CDR2 SVGIG come from the germline V gene (reference sequence). The V gene lost 7 bases and the J gene lost 5 bases, with 14 bases spanning the gap. CDR3 bases: TGTGCCTTAACAGACAGCAGTTATGGCTACACCTTC. Translated: CALTDSSYGYTF.

This chain links TRBV5-4 with TRBJ2-6, with D tentatively TRBD1 (5 bases). The CDR3 has 17 residues. V was shortened by 2 bases and J by 1 base, with 13 bases between the two germline ends. The germline V gene has CDR1 SGHNT and CDR2 YYREEE (reference sequence). The CDR3 is CASSLAQVSSGANVLTF. The DNA for the CDR3 is TGTGCCAGCAGCTTAGCACAGGTGTCTTCTGGGGCCAACGTCCTGACTTTC.

This chain links TRBV21-1 with TRBJ2-1; TRBD2 is taken as the D call from the table, unchecked against the DNA. TRBV21-1 is reported as a pseudogene. This CDR3 is 17 amino acids long. In DNA, the CDR3 is TGTGCCAGCAGCAAAGTTCTTCTAGCGGGAGGAGACAATGAGCAGTTCTTC. It encodes CASSKVLLAGGDNEQFF.

The gene calls are TRBV19 and TRBJ1-1; D not resolved. CDR1 is LNHDA, CDR2 SQIVND, per germline (reference sequence). The CDR3 is 17 residues long. The V end was cut by 5 bases, the J end by 2 bases, with 21 bases between. CDR3 DNA: TGTGCCAGTAGTCCCCGTGGAGGACGGCGCCGAAACACTGAAGCTTTCTTT. Amino acids: CASSPRGGRRRNTEAFF. Full variable domain (missing parts from reference TRBV19 and TRBJ1-1): DGGITQSPKYLFRKEGQNVTLSCEQNLNHDAMYWYRQDPGQGLRLIYYSQIVNDFQKGDIAEGYSVSREKKESFPLTVTSAQKNPTAFYLCASSPRGGRRRNTEAFFGQGTRLTVV.

The chain couples TRBV12-5 to TRBJ1-1; the D is unclear. V gave up 6 bases and J gave up 1 base, with 21 bases separating them. Germline V lookup: CDR1 LGHNT, CDR2 FRNRAP. This CDR3 comprises 17 residues. The CDR3 is CASGPRENLRKNTEAFF. The CDR3 DNA reads as TGTGCTAGTGGCCCACGGGAAAACCTGAGGAAGAACACTGAAGCTTTCTTT.

The chain joins TRBV5-1 to TRBJ2-3; 7 bases agree with TRBD2. This CDR3 spans 18 amino acids. The germline V gene encodes CDR1 SGHRS and CDR2 YFSETQ. The V and J ends lost 3 bases and 1 base, in that order; junction bases with no gene match: 14. CDR3 loop: CASSWGTTSRIRTDTQYF. CDR3 bases: TGCGCCAGCAGCTGGGGAACGACTAGCCGAATTCGCACAGATACGCAGTATTTT.

The gene calls are TRBV28 and TRBJ1-1; no clear D gene. This CDR3 contains 12 residues. CDR1 is MDHEN, CDR2 SYDVKM, per germline. V was pared by 2 bases and J by 7 bases, with 8 bases between. In DNA form, the CDR3 reads TGTGCCAGCAGTTTAACCCGCGGTGAAGCTTTCTTT. It codes for CASSLTRGEAFF.

The DNA for the CDR3 is TGCGCCAGCAGTCACCAATGGACTCTCCACTCCGGGAGCAGCAATCAGCCCCAGCATTTT. Its translation: CASSHQWTLHSGSSNQPQHF. The chain is built from TRBV23-1 and TRBJ1-5; D is unresolved. TRBV23-1 is an ORF; its function is uncertain. V was trimmed by 3 bases and J by 1 base, leaving 25 bases between them. CDR3 length: 20 residues.

The chain carries TRBV18 and TRBJ2-5, with D tentatively TRBD2 (5 bases). The V end lost 5 bases, the J end lost 3 bases, and 10 bases lay between the germline ends. Germline CDR1 KGHSH, CDR2 LQKENI. The CDR3 spans 13 residues. The CDR3 DNA reads as TGTGCCAGCTCAGGAACTAGAGAAGAGACCCAGTACTTC. Encoded protein: CASSGTREETQYF. The full variable domain, its missing parts supplied by reference TRBV18 and TRBJ2-5, is NAGVMQNPRHLVRRRGQEARLRCSPMKGHSHVYWYRQLPEEGLKFMVYLQKENIIDESGMPKERFSAEFPKEGPSILRIQQVVRGDSAAYFCASSGTREETQYFGPGTRLLVL.